Listed below are T cell receptor beta chains from one sample, sequenced in a study of response to subunit inactivated influenza vaccine. TCRdb analysed the RT-PCR reads with MiXCR anew, one entry per CDR3 protein. This sample has about 780,000 distinct CDR3 sequences, with about a fifth found just once. The sequenced sample was PBMCs from blood, obtained about 5 days after vaccination. Receptors were obtained from a man between 50 and 59 years old who received an inactivated influenza vaccine. Both conserved end residues are part of each CDR3. The order of the fields is J gene, clone size, D gene, V gene, CDR3 DNA, CDR3 protein. The D gene is left open where the match is weak. Expanded clones get a size class; other rows say once, few or many, or leave the size out.

J gene: TRBJ2-1; clone size: NA; D gene: TRBD1; V gene: TRBV12-3/TRBV12-4; CDR3 DNA: TGTGCCAGCAGTCCGCACCAGGGACAGGGTGGCAATGAGCAGTTCTTC; CDR3 protein: CASSPHQGQGGNEQFF
J gene: TRBJ2-7; clone size: NA; D gene: NA; V gene: TRBV20-1; CDR3 DNA: TGCAGTGCTAGAGATTCGGCAGGGGTCCACGAGCAGTACTTC; CDR3 protein: CSARDSAGVHEQYF
J gene: TRBJ2-7; clone size: NA; D gene: NA; V gene: TRBV15; CDR3 DNA: TGTGCCACCAGCAGAGAGGAGGGGAGAGCCTACGAGCAGTACTTC; CDR3 protein: CATSREEGRAYEQYF
J gene: TRBJ2-1; clone size: NA; D gene: TRBD2; V gene: TRBV10-3; CDR3 DNA: TGTGCCATCAGTGAAGTAGTAGCGGGAGGGAATGAGCAGTTCTTC; CDR3 protein: CAISEVVAGGNEQFF
J gene: TRBJ2-3; clone size: once; D gene: NA; V gene: TRBV11-2; CDR3 DNA: TGTGCCAGCAGCTTACTGGCTCAGCCTCGCACAGATACGCAGTATTTT; CDR3 protein: CASSLLAQPRTDTQYF
J gene: TRBJ2-7; clone size: NA; D gene: NA; V gene: TRBV6-5; CDR3 DNA: TGTGCCAGCAGTGTCCTCGAAAACTACGAGCAGTACTTC; CDR3 protein: CASSVLENYEQYF
J gene: TRBJ2-1; clone size: NA; D gene: TRBD1; V gene: TRBV7-8; CDR3 DNA: TGTGCCAGCGGGACAGGGGGCTTTAACAATGAGCAGTTCTTC; CDR3 protein: CASGTGGFNNEQFF
J gene: TRBJ2-1; clone size: NA; D gene: NA; V gene: TRBV6-6; CDR3 DNA: TGTGCCAGCAGCCGCCCTCCTGACCCCCGAGCGTTCTTC; CDR3 protein: CASSRPPDPRAFF
J gene: TRBJ2-7; clone size: NA; D gene: NA; V gene: TRBV29-1; CDR3 DNA: TGCAGCGCACAGGGCTTCGGCGAGCAGTACTTC; CDR3 protein: CSAQGFGEQYF
J gene: TRBJ1-1; clone size: NA; D gene: NA; V gene: TRBV4-2; CDR3 DNA: TGTGCCAGCAGCCAAGCTAGGGGGTTAGGCACTGAAGCTTTCTTT; CDR3 protein: CASSQARGLGTEAFF
J gene: TRBJ2-3; clone size: few; D gene: NA; V gene: TRBV7-8; CDR3 DNA: TGTGCCAGCAGCTCAACCAACAGGGACACGCAGTATTTT; CDR3 protein: CASSSTNRDTQYF
J gene: TRBJ2-5; clone size: NA; D gene: NA; V gene: TRBV12-3/TRBV12-4; CDR3 DNA: TGTGCCAGCAGTTTAGGTCGCGTTGTGGGGCAAGAGACCCAGTACTTC; CDR3 protein: CASSLGRVVGQETQYF
J gene: TRBJ1-2; clone size: NA; D gene: TRBD1; V gene: TRBV7-8; CDR3 DNA: TGTGCCAGCAGCTACGGGACAGGGGTGGAATATGGCTACACCTTC; CDR3 protein: CASSYGTGVEYGYTF
J gene: TRBJ2-3; clone size: NA; D gene: NA; V gene: TRBV21-1; CDR3 DNA: TGTGCCAGCAGCAAAGAGACGGTGAGGCAGTACGCAGATACGCAGTATTTT; CDR3 protein: CASSKETVRQYADTQYF
J gene: TRBJ2-3; clone size: NA; D gene: TRBD2; V gene: TRBV4-3; CDR3 DNA: TGCGCCAGCAGCCGGGAGGGACCCACAGATACGCAGTATTTT; CDR3 protein: CASSREGPTDTQYF
J gene: TRBJ1-2; clone size: NA; D gene: NA; V gene: TRBV15; CDR3 DNA: TGTGCCACCAGCAGAGAAAAGCTGGGCGACTACACCTTC; CDR3 protein: CATSREKLGDYTF
J gene: TRBJ2-7; clone size: NA; D gene: NA; V gene: TRBV5-1; CDR3 DNA: TGCGCCAGCAGCCCAGTGGCGGGCGGAAGGTACGAGCAGTACTTC; CDR3 protein: CASSPVAGGRYEQYF
J gene: TRBJ2-1; clone size: NA; D gene: TRBD2; V gene: TRBV4-1; CDR3 DNA: TGCGCCAGCAGCCCGACTAGCGAATGGGGCAATGAGCAGTTCTTC; CDR3 protein: CASSPTSEWGNEQFF
J gene: TRBJ2-5; clone size: few; D gene: TRBD2; V gene: TRBV7-2; CDR3 DNA: TGTGCCAGCAGCTTACAGCGGGGGGGCCTGGGGGAGACCCAGTACTTC; CDR3 protein: CASSLQRGGLGETQYF
J gene: TRBJ2-2; clone size: few; D gene: TRBD1; V gene: TRBV29-1; CDR3 DNA: TGCAGCGTTGGAGGGGGCCCGAACACCGGGGAGCTGTTTTTT; CDR3 protein: CSVGGGPNTGELFF
J gene: TRBJ1-1; clone size: NA; D gene: NA; V gene: TRBV12-3/TRBV12-4; CDR3 DNA: TGTGCCAGCAGTTGGCCACTCTCAGGGACTGAAGCTTTCTTT; CDR3 protein: CASSWPLSGTEAFF
J gene: TRBJ2-5; clone size: many; D gene: NA; V gene: TRBV24-1; CDR3 DNA: TGTGCCACCAGTGAGTGGCGAGCGGAGACCCAGTACTTC; CDR3 protein: CATSEWRAETQYF
J gene: TRBJ2-1; clone size: NA; D gene: NA; V gene: TRBV10-1; CDR3 DNA: TGCGCCAGCAGTGAGTCGAGAAGTCAGGATCCCTACAATGAGCAGTTCTTC; CDR3 protein: CASSESRSQDPYNEQFF
J gene: TRBJ2-7; clone size: NA; D gene: TRBD2; V gene: TRBV10-3; CDR3 DNA: TGTGCCATAACTAGCGGGAGAAACGAGCAGTACTTC; CDR3 protein: CAITSGRNEQYF
J gene: TRBJ2-5; clone size: few; D gene: NA; V gene: TRBV7-2; CDR3 DNA: TGTGCCAGCAGCTTACTTCCAGGGAGAATAGAGACCCAGTACTTC; CDR3 protein: CASSLLPGRIETQYF
J gene: TRBJ2-1; clone size: few; D gene: NA; V gene: TRBV4-3; CDR3 DNA: TGCGCCAGCAGCCAAGACGGGGGCGTGGGTAACAAGCAGTTCTTC; CDR3 protein: CASSQDGGVGNKQFF
J gene: TRBJ1-5; clone size: many; D gene: NA; V gene: TRBV7-8; CDR3 DNA: TGTGCCAGCAGCAGGGGTAGCAATCAGCCCCAGCATTTT; CDR3 protein: CASSRGSNQPQHF
J gene: TRBJ1-5; clone size: few; D gene: NA; V gene: TRBV24-1; CDR3 DNA: TGTGCCACCAGTGATACGCGTCTCGGCAATAGCAATCAGCCCCAGCATTTT; CDR3 protein: CATSDTRLGNSNQPQHF
J gene: TRBJ1-1; clone size: many; D gene: NA; V gene: TRBV6-5; CDR3 DNA: TGTGCCAGCAGTTACTCAGGGATCAGAAGCGGAAACACTGAAGCTTTCTTT; CDR3 protein: CASSYSGIRSGNTEAFF
J gene: TRBJ2-2; clone size: few; D gene: TRBD1; V gene: TRBV4-2; CDR3 DNA: TGTGCCAGCACATTACAGGGGGCTGGGAACACCGGGGAGCTGTTTTTT; CDR3 protein: CASTLQGAGNTGELFF
J gene: TRBJ2-4; clone size: NA; D gene: NA; V gene: TRBV15; CDR3 DNA: TGTGCCACCAGAAAACTAGAAATTCAGTACTTC; CDR3 protein: CATRKLEIQYF
J gene: TRBJ2-7; clone size: NA; D gene: NA; V gene: TRBV4-1; CDR3 DNA: TGCGCCAGCAGCCCGCTTCAGACCCTTCAGGACGAGCAGTACTTC; CDR3 protein: CASSPLQTLQDEQYF
J gene: TRBJ2-7; clone size: few; D gene: NA; V gene: TRBV10-3; CDR3 DNA: TGTGCCAGAGCGGTTGGGACACCGTCCTACGAGCAGTACTTC; CDR3 protein: CARAVGTPSYEQYF
J gene: TRBJ2-5; clone size: many; D gene: NA; V gene: TRBV29-1; CDR3 DNA: TGCAGCGTGGGCGCGGGGACCCAGTACTTC; CDR3 protein: CSVGAGTQYF
J gene: TRBJ2-2; clone size: NA; D gene: NA; V gene: TRBV15; CDR3 DNA: TGTGCCACCAGCAGCACCGGGGAGCTGTTTTTT; CDR3 protein: CATSSTGELFF
J gene: TRBJ1-2; clone size: NA; D gene: TRBD1; V gene: TRBV18; CDR3 DNA: TGTGCCAGCTCACCAGACAGGGGATTCTATGGCTACACCTTC; CDR3 protein: CASSPDRGFYGYTF
J gene: TRBJ1-4; clone size: NA; D gene: NA; V gene: TRBV15; CDR3 DNA: TGTGCCACCAGCCCTCAAAGCACTAATGAAAAACTGTTTTTT; CDR3 protein: CATSPQSTNEKLFF
J gene: TRBJ2-5; clone size: NA; D gene: TRBD1; V gene: TRBV29-1; CDR3 DNA: TGCAGCGTTGATGGGACAGGGTGGATGGAGACCCAGTACTTC; CDR3 protein: CSVDGTGWMETQYF
J gene: TRBJ2-4; clone size: few; D gene: TRBD1; V gene: TRBV20-1; CDR3 DNA: TGCAGTGCTAGGTACAGGGGGACAGCCAAAAACATTCAGTACTTC; CDR3 protein: CSARYRGTAKNIQYF
J gene: TRBJ2-1; clone size: NA; D gene: NA; V gene: TRBV28; CDR3 DNA: TGTGCCAGCAGTTTATTTGGCAGGGGTAGCTACAATGAGCAGTTCTTC; CDR3 protein: CASSLFGRGSYNEQFF
J gene: TRBJ2-6; clone size: NA; D gene: NA; V gene: TRBV15; CDR3 DNA: TGTGCCACCAGCAGAGTAGGCAGCTTGTCTGGGGCCAACGTCCTGACTTTC; CDR3 protein: CATSRVGSLSGANVLTF